The entry below describes one TCR beta chain. Its antigen is unknown. The record originates from a study of OX40 agonist ivuxolimab in advanced cancers. Study findings and constraints: Expansion of clones was among the lowest in partial responders at 0.1-3.0 mg/kg.

Produced via immunoSEQ multiplex PCR; TCRdb's table is partial and in-frame only. The sample lists about 17,000 clones, 85% to 90% seen once, with about 32% in the top ten. There are 15 residues in the CDR3. The ends were cut back, 3 bases at V and 5 bases at J, with 16 bases in the middle. Germline V gene data show CDR1 as LGHNA and CDR2 as YSLEER. Sequences were derived from CD4+ or CD8+ T cells sorted from blood, sampled in a trial of the OX40 agonist ivuxolimab. V and J are TRBV4-3 and TRBJ1-2; maybe TRBD1 (5 bases). This receptor was identified in an adult with an advanced solid tumor such as melanoma, head and neck, liver or kidney cancer. CDR3: CASSQDFVGGYGYTF. The DNA of the CDR3 is TGCGCCAGCAGCCAGGATTTCGTGGGGGGTTATGGCTACACCTTC.